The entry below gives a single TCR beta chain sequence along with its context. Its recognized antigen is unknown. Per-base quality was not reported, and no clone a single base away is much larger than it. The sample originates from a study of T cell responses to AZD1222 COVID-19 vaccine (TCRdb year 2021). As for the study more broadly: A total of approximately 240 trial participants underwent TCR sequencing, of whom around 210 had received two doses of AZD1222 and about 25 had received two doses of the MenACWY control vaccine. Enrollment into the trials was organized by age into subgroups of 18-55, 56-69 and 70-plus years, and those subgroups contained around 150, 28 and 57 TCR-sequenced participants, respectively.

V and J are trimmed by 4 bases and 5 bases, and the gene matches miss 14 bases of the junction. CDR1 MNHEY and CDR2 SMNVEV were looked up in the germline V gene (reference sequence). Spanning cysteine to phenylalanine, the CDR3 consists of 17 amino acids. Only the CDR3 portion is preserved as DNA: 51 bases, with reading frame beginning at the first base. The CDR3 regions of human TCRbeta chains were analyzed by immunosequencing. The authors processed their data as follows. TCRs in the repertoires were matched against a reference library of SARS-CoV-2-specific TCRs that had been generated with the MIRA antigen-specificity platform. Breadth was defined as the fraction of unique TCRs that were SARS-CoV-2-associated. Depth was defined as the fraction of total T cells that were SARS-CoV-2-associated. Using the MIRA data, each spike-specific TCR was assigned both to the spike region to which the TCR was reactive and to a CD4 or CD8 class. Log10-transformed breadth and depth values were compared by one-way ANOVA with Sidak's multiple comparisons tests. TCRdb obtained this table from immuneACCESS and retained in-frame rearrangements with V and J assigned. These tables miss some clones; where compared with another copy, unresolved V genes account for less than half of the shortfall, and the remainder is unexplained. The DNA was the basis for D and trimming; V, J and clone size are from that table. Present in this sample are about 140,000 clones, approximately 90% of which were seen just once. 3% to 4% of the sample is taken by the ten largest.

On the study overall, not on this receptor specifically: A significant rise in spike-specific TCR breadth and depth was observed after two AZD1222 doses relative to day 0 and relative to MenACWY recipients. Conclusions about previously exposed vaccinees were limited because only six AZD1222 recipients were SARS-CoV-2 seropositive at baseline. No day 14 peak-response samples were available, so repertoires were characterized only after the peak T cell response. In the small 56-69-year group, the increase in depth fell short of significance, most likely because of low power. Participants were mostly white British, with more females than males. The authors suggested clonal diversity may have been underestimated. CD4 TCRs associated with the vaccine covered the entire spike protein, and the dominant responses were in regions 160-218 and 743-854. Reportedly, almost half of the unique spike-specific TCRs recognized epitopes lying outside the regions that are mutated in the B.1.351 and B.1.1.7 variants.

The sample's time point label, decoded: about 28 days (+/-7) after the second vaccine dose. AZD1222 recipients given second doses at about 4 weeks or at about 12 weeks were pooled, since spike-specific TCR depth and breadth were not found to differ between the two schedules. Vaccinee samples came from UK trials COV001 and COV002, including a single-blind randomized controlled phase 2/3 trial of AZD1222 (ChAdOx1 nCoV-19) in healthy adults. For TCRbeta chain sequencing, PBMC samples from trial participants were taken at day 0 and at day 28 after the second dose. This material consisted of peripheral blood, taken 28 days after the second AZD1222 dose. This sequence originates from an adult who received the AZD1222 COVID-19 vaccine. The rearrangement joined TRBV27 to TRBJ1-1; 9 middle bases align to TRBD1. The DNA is TGTGCCAGCAGTTCCGGCCCGAACAGGGGGCGGTGGACTGAAGCTTTCTTT. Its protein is CASSSGPNRGRWTEAFF.